This TCR beta chain derives from a study of T cell responses to AZD1222 COVID-19 vaccine. Study findings and constraints: White British ancestry dominated among donors, who included more females, and clonal diversity was possibly underestimated. Spike-specific TCRs gained breadth and depth after people received two AZD1222 doses. Baseline testing showed seropositivity in only six or seven AZD1222 recipients. Repertoires were collected only later (after the peak T cell response had occurred).

For this clone: Antigen: not known.

Sequencing was performed with immunoSEQ multiplex PCR; in TCRdb, only in-frame clones are kept and a portion is missing. The table has under 200,000 clones, just over 90% seen once. The CDR3 length is 13 residues. The germline CDR1 and CDR2 sequences are SGHKS and YYEKEE (reference sequence). Trimming cost V 5 bases and J 1 base, with 7 bases left between them. The genes are TRBV5-5 and TRBJ1-5; possibly TRBD1 for D (6 bases). The source of this sequence is an adult in good health. The sample consisted of peripheral blood, taken on day 0 of AZD1222 vaccination. CDR3: CASRGQSNQPQHF. The CDR3, as DNA: TGTGCCAGCAGAGGACAGAGCAATCAGCCCCAGCATTTT.